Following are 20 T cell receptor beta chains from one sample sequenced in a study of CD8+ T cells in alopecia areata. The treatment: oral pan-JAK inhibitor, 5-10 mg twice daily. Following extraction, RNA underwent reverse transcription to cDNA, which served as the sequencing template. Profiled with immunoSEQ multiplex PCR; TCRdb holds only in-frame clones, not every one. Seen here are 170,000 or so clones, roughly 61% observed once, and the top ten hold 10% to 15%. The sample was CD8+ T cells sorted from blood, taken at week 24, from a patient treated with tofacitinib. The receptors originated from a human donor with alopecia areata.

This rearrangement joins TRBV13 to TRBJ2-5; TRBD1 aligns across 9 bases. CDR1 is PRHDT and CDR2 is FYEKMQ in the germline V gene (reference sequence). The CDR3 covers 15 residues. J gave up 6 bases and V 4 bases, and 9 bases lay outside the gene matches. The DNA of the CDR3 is TGTGCCAGCAGCTCCGGGACAGGGATTAGTAAGACCCAGTACTTC. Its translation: CASSSGTGISKTQYF.

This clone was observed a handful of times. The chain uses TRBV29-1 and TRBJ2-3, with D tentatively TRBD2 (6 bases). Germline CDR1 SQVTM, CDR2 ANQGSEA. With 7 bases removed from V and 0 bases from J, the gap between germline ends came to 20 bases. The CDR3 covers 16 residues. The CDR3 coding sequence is TGCAGCGCTGGCCTAGCGCAGGGCTCTAGCACAGATACGCAGTATTTT. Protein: CSAGLAQGSSTDTQYF.

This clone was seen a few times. The CDR3 loop is CASSEGYNGFF. The CDR3 DNA reads TGTGCCAGCAGTGAAGGGTACAATGGATTCTTC. This chain joins TRBV25-1 and TRBJ2-1; D uncertain. The CDR3 sequence is 11 residues long. Looked up from germline, CDR1 is MGHDK and CDR2 is SYGVNS. The ends were cut back, 2 bases at V and 16 bases at J, with 12 bases in the middle.

CDR3 loop: CSAPVGTGGETQYF. The DNA for the CDR3 is TGCAGCGCTCCTGTAGGGACAGGGGGAGAGACCCAGTACTTC. The rearrangement links TRBV29-1 to TRBJ2-5, with TRBD1 identical over 11 bases. Germline CDR1 and CDR2: SQVTM and ANQGSEA. J gave up 4 bases and V 7 bases, and 8 bases lay outside the gene matches. This CDR3 is built from 14 residues.

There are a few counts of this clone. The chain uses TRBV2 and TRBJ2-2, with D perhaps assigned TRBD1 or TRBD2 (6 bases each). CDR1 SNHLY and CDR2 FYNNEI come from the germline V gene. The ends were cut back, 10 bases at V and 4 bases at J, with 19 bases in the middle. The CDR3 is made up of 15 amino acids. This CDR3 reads CATPRRDKFTGELFF. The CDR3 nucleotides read TGTGCCACACCGCGGCGGGACAAATTCACCGGGGAGCTGTTTTTT. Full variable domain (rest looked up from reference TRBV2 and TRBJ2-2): EPEVTQTPSHQVTQMGQEVILRCVPISNHLYFYWYRQILGQKVEFLVSFYNNEISEKSEIFDDQFSVERPDGSNFTLKIRSTKLEDSAMYFCATPRRDKFTGELFFGEGSRLTVL.

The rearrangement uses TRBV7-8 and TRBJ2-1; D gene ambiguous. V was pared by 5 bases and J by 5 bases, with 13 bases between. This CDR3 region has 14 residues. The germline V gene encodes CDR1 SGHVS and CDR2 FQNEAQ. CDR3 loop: CASSPTGYHNEQFF. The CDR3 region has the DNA TGTGCCAGCAGCCCAACGGGCTACCACAATGAGCAGTTCTTC.

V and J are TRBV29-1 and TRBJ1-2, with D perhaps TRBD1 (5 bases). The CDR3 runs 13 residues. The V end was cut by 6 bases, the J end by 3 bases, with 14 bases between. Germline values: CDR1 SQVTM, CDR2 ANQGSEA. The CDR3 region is CSVEPQGDYGYTF. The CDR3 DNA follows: TGCAGCGTCGAGCCGCAGGGCGACTATGGCTACACCTTC.

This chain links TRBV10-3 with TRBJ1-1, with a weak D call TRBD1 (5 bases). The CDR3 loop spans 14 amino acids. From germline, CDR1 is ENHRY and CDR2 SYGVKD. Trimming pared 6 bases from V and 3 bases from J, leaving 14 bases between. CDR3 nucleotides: TGTGCCATCAGATCCCGGGGGAGGGACACTGAAGCTTTCTTT. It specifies CAIRSRGRDTEAFF.

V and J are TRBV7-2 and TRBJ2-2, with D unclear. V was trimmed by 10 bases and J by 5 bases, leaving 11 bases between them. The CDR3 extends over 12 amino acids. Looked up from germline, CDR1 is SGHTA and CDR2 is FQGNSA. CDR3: CATPELTGELFF. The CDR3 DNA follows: TGTGCCACCCCGGAGCTAACCGGGGAGCTGTTTTTT.

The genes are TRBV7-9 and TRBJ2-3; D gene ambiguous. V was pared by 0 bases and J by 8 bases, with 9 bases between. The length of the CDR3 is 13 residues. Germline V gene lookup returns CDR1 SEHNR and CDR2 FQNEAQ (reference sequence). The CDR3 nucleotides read TGTGCCAGCAGCTTAGCGGCCCCCTGTACGCAGTATTTT. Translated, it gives CASSLAAPCTQYF.

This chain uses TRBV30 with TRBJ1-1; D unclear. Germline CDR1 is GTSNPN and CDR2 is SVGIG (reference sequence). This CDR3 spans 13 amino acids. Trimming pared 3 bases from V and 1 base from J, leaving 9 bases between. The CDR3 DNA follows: TGTGCCTGGAGCGAATTTCGGAACACTGAAGCTTTCTTT. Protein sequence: CAWSEFRNTEAFF.

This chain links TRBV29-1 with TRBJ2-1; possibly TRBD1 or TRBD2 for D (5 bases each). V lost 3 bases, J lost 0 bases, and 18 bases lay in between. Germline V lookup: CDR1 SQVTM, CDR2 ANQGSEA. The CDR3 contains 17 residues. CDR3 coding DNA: TGCAGCGTTGAGGATCTGGGGGACCCCAGCTCCTACAATGAGCAGTTCTTC. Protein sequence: CSVEDLGDPSSYNEQFF.

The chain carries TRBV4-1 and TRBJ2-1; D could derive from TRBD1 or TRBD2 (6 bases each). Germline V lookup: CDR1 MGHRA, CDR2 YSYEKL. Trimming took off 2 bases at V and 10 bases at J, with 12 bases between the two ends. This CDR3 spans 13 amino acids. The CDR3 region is CASSQPGGREQFF. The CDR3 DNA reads TGCGCCAGCAGCCAACCCGGGGGCCGCGAGCAGTTCTTC.

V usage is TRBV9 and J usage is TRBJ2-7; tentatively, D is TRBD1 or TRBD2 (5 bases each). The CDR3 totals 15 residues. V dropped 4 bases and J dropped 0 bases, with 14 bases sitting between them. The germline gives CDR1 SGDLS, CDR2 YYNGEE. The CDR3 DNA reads TGTGCCAGCAGCCTAGTACCGGGGACCTCCTACGAGCAGTACTTC. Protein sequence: CASSLVPGTSYEQYF.

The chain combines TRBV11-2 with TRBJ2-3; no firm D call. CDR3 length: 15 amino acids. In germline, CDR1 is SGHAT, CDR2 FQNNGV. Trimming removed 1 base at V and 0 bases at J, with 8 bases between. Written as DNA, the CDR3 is TGTGCCAGCAGCTTAGGTACAACTAGCACAGATACGCAGTATTTT. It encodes CASSLGTTSTDTQYF.

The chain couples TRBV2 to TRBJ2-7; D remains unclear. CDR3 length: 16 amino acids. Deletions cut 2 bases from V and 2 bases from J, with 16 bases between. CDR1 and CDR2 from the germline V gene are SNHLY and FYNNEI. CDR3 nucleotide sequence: TGTGCCAGCAGTGAAATCCATTCCCCCTGGGCCTACGAGCAGTACTTC. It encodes CASSEIHSPWAYEQYF.

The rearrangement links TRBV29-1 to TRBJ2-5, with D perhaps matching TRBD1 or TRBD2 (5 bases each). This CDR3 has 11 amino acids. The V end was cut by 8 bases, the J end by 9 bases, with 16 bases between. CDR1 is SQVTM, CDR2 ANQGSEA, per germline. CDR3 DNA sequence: TGCAGCATACCGCTCCAGGGACCCCAGTACTTC. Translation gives CSIPLQGPQYF.

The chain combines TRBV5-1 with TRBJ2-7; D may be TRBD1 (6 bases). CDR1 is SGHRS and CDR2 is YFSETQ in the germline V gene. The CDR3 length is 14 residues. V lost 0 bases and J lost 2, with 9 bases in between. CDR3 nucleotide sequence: TGCGCCAGCAGCTTGGAGGGGGAAACCTACGAGCAGTACTTC. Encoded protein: CASSLEGETYEQYF.

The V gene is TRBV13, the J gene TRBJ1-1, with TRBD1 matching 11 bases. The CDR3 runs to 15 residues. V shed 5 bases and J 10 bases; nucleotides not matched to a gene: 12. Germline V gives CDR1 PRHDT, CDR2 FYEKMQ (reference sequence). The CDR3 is CASSRSNRDRGVAFF. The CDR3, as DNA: TGTGCCAGCAGCCGATCAAACCGGGACAGGGGGGTAGCTTTCTTT.

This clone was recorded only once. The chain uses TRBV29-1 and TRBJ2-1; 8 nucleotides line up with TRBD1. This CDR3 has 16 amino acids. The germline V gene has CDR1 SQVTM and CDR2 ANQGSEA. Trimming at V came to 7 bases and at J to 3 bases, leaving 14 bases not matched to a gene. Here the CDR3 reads CSAPLWDRNNYNEQFF. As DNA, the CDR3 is TGCAGCGCCCCTCTTTGGGACAGGAATAACTACAATGAGCAGTTCTTC.